This T cell receptor beta chain was sequenced in a study of T cells in Graves' hyperthyroidism and ophthalmopathy. Study-level findings and limits: It was a median approximately 7.1 months before onset that the model predicted ophthalmopathy.

The CDR3 is 15 amino acids. The germline V and J ends were trimmed by 2 bases and 6 bases, with 14 bases remaining between them. Germline V gene sequence: CDR1 SGHTA, CDR2 FQGNSA. Uncontrolled infection, other autoimmune disease, pregnancy or lactation excluded patients. Authors of the study amplified TCR beta CDR3 regions from RNA transcripts. First-round RT-PCR with HTBI primers amplified the TCR CDR3 region. TCRdb fed the multiplex PCR reads into MiXCR, producing one record per CDR3 protein. The table has hundreds of thousands of distinct CDR3 sequences, 35% seen once. The table lists this clonotype with many counts. Its antigen is unknown.

Sequencing used blood. The clonotype was recovered from a woman between 40 and 55 years old with Graves' hyperthyroidism. The chain recombines TRBV7-2 with TRBJ1-5, with a possible D match to TRBD1 (6 bases). The CDR3 DNA sequence: TGTGCCAGCAGCTTAAATCGGGACACTGGTCAGCCCCAGCATTTT. Protein: CASSLNRDTGQPQHF.